This TCR beta chain derives from a study of PD-1 blockade in classical Hodgkin lymphoma. As regards this clone: As yet, its antigen is unknown.

Described time point: cycle 4 day 1 (C4D1), after 6 weeks of nivolumab. After autologous stem cell transplantation all patients relapsed, and prior brentuximab vedotin exposure differed between cohorts. Regarding the study as a whole: Possibly reflecting disease activity or prior therapy, repertoire differences have causes that remain undefined. Patients with a complete response exhibited baseline diversity comparable to newly diagnosed patients. CD4+ TCR diversity rose significantly by C4D1, and CD8+ TCR diversity did not.

Profiled with immunoSEQ multiplex PCR; TCRdb holds only in-frame clones, not every one. The sample carries under 45,000 clones, around 69% recorded once. CDR3 size: 13 residues. CDR1 and CDR2 from the germline V gene are SGHTA and FQGTGA. Unmatched junction bases numbered 8, after V lost 6 bases and J lost 6 bases. This sequence originates from a human donor with classical Hodgkin lymphoma. The rearrangement joins TRBV7-3 to TRBJ2-7; 7 nucleotides agree with TRBD1. This material consisted of peripheral blood mononuclear cells (PBMCs), taken before the fourth cycle of nivolumab. CDR3 protein: CASSTLAGGEQYF. The CDR3 bases are TGTGCCAGCAGTACCCTCGCAGGGGGCGAGCAGTACTTC.